This is a list of T cell receptor beta chains from one sample in a study of CD8+CD57+ T cells in acquired aplastic anemia. In TCRdb, the reads were re-called with MiXCR into one record per CDR3 protein. The sample shows 33,000 or so distinct CDR3 sequences, more than 75% of them seen only once. Material: sorted CD4+, CD8+, or CD8+CD57+ T cells (not recorded which) from PBMCs. These receptors were collected from a human donor in good health, serving as a control. Both conserved end residues are part of each CDR3. The order of the fields is J gene, V gene, CDR3 protein.

j_call: TRBJ2-5
v_call: TRBV7-3
cdr3_aa: CASSLSGGALETQYF

j_call: TRBJ1-1
v_call: TRBV7-9
cdr3_aa: CASSLEEGTEAFF

j_call: TRBJ1-2
v_call: TRBV10-3
cdr3_aa: CAISEGTGVYGYTF

j_call: TRBJ1-3
v_call: TRBV19
cdr3_aa: CASSIEPGNTIYF

j_call: TRBJ1-2
v_call: TRBV7-9
cdr3_aa: CASRDASNYGYTF

j_call: TRBJ1-1
v_call: TRBV15
cdr3_aa: CATSRDSWNTEAFF

j_call: TRBJ2-7
v_call: TRBV10-3
cdr3_aa: CATMLAGLGEQYF

j_call: TRBJ2-1
v_call: TRBV19
cdr3_aa: CASMAGGGEQFF

j_call: TRBJ1-2
v_call: TRBV20-1
cdr3_aa: CSASSARMPGYTF

j_call: TRBJ1-2
v_call: TRBV10-1
cdr3_aa: CASSEDSTNYGYTF

j_call: TRBJ1-6
v_call: TRBV12-3/TRBV12-4
cdr3_aa: CASSLEGTYSPLHF

j_call: TRBJ1-4
v_call: TRBV6-2/TRBV6-3
cdr3_aa: CASSHSTGSTNEKLFF

j_call: TRBJ2-5
v_call: TRBV7-2
cdr3_aa: CASGYLETQYF

j_call: TRBJ2-7
v_call: TRBV7-3
cdr3_aa: CASSFGVSYEQYF

j_call: TRBJ2-2
v_call: TRBV12-3/TRBV12-4
cdr3_aa: CASSFHTGNTGELFF

j_call: TRBJ1-1
v_call: TRBV20-1
cdr3_aa: CSASTRANTEAFF

j_call: TRBJ2-7
v_call: TRBV10-3
cdr3_aa: CAISVGQSSYEQYF